Below, one TCR beta chain is given with its context. The data were taken from a study of blood T cell repertoires in COVID-19. This CDR3 contains 15 residues. The ends were cut back, 0 bases at V and 2 bases at J, with 13 bases in the middle. CDR1 and CDR2 from the germline V gene are GTSNPN and SVGIG (reference sequence). Produced via immunoSEQ multiplex PCR; TCRdb's table is partial and in-frame only. The repertoire includes under 80,000 clones, over 60% of them detected once, and about 16% sits in the top ten. Sequencing was carried out using peripheral blood. This rearrangement joins TRBV30 to TRBJ1-2; D is possibly TRBD1 (5 bases). The receptor was derived from a man aged 55-75 years with COVID-19, enrolled during active disease. CDR3: CAWSVPAGWNYGYTF. CDR3 DNA: TGTGCCTGGAGTGTACCGGCAGGGTGGAACTATGGCTACACCTTC.